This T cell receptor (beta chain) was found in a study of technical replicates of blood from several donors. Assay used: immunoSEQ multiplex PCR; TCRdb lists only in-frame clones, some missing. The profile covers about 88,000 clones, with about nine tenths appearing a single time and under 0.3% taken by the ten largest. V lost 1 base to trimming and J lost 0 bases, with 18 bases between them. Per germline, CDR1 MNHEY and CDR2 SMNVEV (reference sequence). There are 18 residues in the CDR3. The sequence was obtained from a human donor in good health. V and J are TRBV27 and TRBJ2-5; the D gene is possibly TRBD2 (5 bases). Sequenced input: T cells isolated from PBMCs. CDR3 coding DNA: TGTGCCAGCAGTTTATGGTCGGGAAGGGCGTTAAACCAAGAGACCCAGTACTTC. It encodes CASSLWSGRALNQETQYF.